This is a list of T cell receptor beta chains from one sample in a study of shared clonotypes between healthy human individuals. Method: immunoSEQ multiplex PCR; TCRdb's copy keeps in-frame clones and lacks some. The profile shows some 360,000 clones, about 70% of them singletons. The specimen was memory CD4+ T cells sorted from blood. The source is a man younger than 45 in good health. Both conserved end residues are part of each CDR3. Fields, in order: CDR3 DNA, CDR3 protein, V gene, clone size, J gene, D gene. D genes are given only for firm matches. Expanded clones get a size class; other rows say once, few or many, or leave the size out.

TGTGCCAGCAGCGCGATGAACACTGAAGCTTTCTTT CASSAMNTEAFF TRBV7-6 once TRBJ1-1 -
TGTGCCAGCAGCTTGACAGGGGGCAGTGAAGCTTTCTTT CASSLTGGSEAFF TRBV7-9 - TRBJ1-1 TRBD1
TGTGCCAGCAGCCCAGGACAGGGCTTCTATGGCTACACCTTC CASSPGQGFYGYTF TRBV7-2 - TRBJ1-2 TRBD1
TGCGCCAGCAGCCCCGGACTAGCTTTTGAGTTTTGGAATGAGCAGTTCTTC CASSPGLAFEFWNEQFF TRBV5-1 - TRBJ2-1 TRBD2
TGTGCCAGCAGCCCCGCCGGGACTCAGAACAATGAGCAGTTCTTC CASSPAGTQNNEQFF TRBV4-2 - TRBJ2-1 -
TGCGCCAGCAGCCTCAATAGACCCTACGAGCAGTACTTC CASSLNRPYEQYF TRBV5-1 - TRBJ2-7 -
TGTGCCAGCGGCGGATATTGGACTGAAGCTTTCTTT CASGGYWTEAFF TRBV6-1 - TRBJ1-1 -
TGTGCCAGCAGCTTCACGTGGGGGTTCAACTCTGGAAACACCATATATTTT CASSFTWGFNSGNTIYF TRBV11-2 - TRBJ1-3 -
TGTGCCACCAGCCTAAGAAGGACAGGGGCCCACGAGCAGTACTTC CATSLRRTGAHEQYF TRBV15 - TRBJ2-7 TRBD1
TGTGCCAGCAACCTGGGGGGCTCTGGGGCCAACGTCCTGACTTTC CASNLGGSGANVLTF TRBV14 - TRBJ2-6 -
TGTGCCAGCAGCCTAGCGGGAGGGCCCACAGATACGCAGTATTTT CASSLAGGPTDTQYF TRBV6-5 - TRBJ2-3 TRBD2
TGTGCCAGTAGTATAGCTACAGCTTCGGGGCCCGGGGAGCTGTTTTTT CASSIATASGPGELFF TRBV19 - TRBJ2-2 -
TGCAGCGTTGAGGGACTAGCGGGAGGGCCGAGAGCCGGGGAGCTGTTTTTT CSVEGLAGGPRAGELFF TRBV29-1 few TRBJ2-2 TRBD2
TGCGCCAGCCGATGGACAGAACTCACCGGGGAGCTGTTTTTT CASRWTELTGELFF TRBV5-1 - TRBJ2-2 -
TGCGCCAGTCACTTCGGACAGAACTATGGCTACACCTTC CASHFGQNYGYTF TRBV10-1 - TRBJ1-2 -
TGCAGCGTCAGCGACAGGGTGGACACCGGGGAGCTGTTTTTT CSVSDRVDTGELFF TRBV29-1 - TRBJ2-2 TRBD1
TGTGCCAGCAGCAAAGAGGGCCGAACAGATACGCAGTATTTT CASSKEGRTDTQYF TRBV11-2 - TRBJ2-3 -
TGTGCCAGCATGGGTAGATCCTTCTCTGGCACAGATACGCAGTATTTT CASMGRSFSGTDTQYF TRBV27 - TRBJ2-3 -
TGTGCCAGCAGCTTATGGCGGGGCACCGGGGAGCTGTTTTTT CASSLWRGTGELFF TRBV7-9 - TRBJ2-2 -
TGCGCCAGCAGCCCCGGGGGGTTGGCCAAAAACATTCAGTACTTC CASSPGGLAKNIQYF TRBV5-1 once TRBJ2-4 TRBD2
TGTGCCAGCAGCTTGGGGACAGGGGGAATTTACAATGAGCAGTTCTTC CASSLGTGGIYNEQFF TRBV5-4 - TRBJ2-1 TRBD1
TGTGCCAGCAGCCTAAGCGGGGTCTACAATGAGCAGTTCTTC CASSLSGVYNEQFF TRBV11-3 - TRBJ2-1 TRBD2
TGTGCCAGCAGTGTAAGCGGGAGGGACACCGGGGAGCTGTTTTTT CASSVSGRDTGELFF TRBV6-1 - TRBJ2-2 TRBD2
TGTGCCAGCAGCCGACCCGCTGAGCAGTTCTTC CASSRPAEQFF TRBV2 - TRBJ2-1 -
TGTGCCAGCCGCACCTCCCTTTACGAGCAGTACTTC CASRTSLYEQYF TRBV27 - TRBJ2-7 -
TGTGCCAGCAGCGTAGGTGGGACTATTAACGATGAGCAGTTCTTC CASSVGGTINDEQFF TRBV9 - TRBJ2-1 TRBD2